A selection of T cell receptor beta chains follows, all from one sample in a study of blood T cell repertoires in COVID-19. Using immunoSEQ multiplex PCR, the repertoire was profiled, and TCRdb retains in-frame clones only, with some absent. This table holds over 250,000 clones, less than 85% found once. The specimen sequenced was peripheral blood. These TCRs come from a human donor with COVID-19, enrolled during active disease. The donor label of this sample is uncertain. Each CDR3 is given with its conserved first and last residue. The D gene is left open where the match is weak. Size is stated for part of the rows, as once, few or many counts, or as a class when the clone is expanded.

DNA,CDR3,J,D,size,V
TGTGCCAGCAGCACTGGTCGGTGGGGCAGGGCTACCCCTCTGGGAAACACCATATATTTT,CASSTGRWGRATPLGNTIYF,TRBJ1-3,.,.,TRBV21-1
TGTGCCACCAGGAGCGGGGTTGCCTACAATGAGCAGTTCTTC,CATRSGVAYNEQFF,TRBJ2-1,TRBD2,.,TRBV24-1
TGTGCCATCAGTGATCGGGGACTAGCGTGGGACGAGCAGTACTTC,CAISDRGLAWDEQYF,TRBJ2-7,TRBD2,once,TRBV10-3
TGCGCCAGCAGCTTGGCCGCTAGCGGGAGGAGCACAGATACGCAGTATTTT,CASSLAASGRSTDTQYF,TRBJ2-3,TRBD2,many,TRBV5-1
TGTGCCAGCAATTGGGGGAGGAGCGGTGAAGCTTTCTTT,CASNWGRSGEAFF,TRBJ1-1,.,few,TRBV5-6
TGCGCCAGCAGCTTGGGGGCTGGGCAGGGGCAGCCCCAGCATTTT,CASSLGAGQGQPQHF,TRBJ1-5,.,.,TRBV5-1
TGCGCCAGCAGCTACCTAGCGGGAGGCACAGATACGCAGTATTTT,CASSYLAGGTDTQYF,TRBJ2-3,TRBD2,.,TRBV5-1
TGTGCCAGTAGTATAGCGGAGGGACGCAGCCGCCAGCCCCAGCATTTT,CASSIAEGRSRQPQHF,TRBJ1-5,.,.,TRBV19
TGTGCCGGAATGACAGGGGCCTACGAGCAGTACTTC,CAGMTGAYEQYF,TRBJ2-7,TRBD1,.,TRBV30
TGCGCCAGCAGTCCCACCCAGAGCTCCCAAGGGGACATTCAGTACTTC,CASSPTQSSQGDIQYF,TRBJ2-4,.,.,TRBV5-1
TGTGCCAGCAGCTTAAATCCTACCCCCTTCGCTGAAGCTTTCTTT,CASSLNPTPFAEAFF,TRBJ1-1,.,.,TRBV7-2
TGTGCCAGCAGTTTGTTTCAGGGTGAGAACACTGAAGCTTTCTTT,CASSLFQGENTEAFF,TRBJ1-1,.,once,TRBV6-2/TRBV6-3
TGTGCCAGCAGTGCTAGGTTCACCGGGGAGCTGTTTTTT,CASSARFTGELFF,TRBJ2-2,.,once,TRBV12-3/TRBV12-4
TGTGCCAGCAGTAGCGGGAGCGATCCCTACGAGCAGTACTTC,CASSSGSDPYEQYF,TRBJ2-7,TRBD2,.,TRBV5-4
TGTGCCAGCAGCTTAGCGACGGGGGATGAAAAACTGTTTTTT,CASSLATGDEKLFF,TRBJ1-4,.,.,TRBV7-9
TGTGCCACCAGTGATATAGCGGCCAATTACAATGAGCAGTTCTTC,CATSDIAANYNEQFF,TRBJ2-1,.,.,TRBV24-1
TGTGCCAGCAGCCCCGGGGAGTATACTGAAGCTTTCTTT,CASSPGEYTEAFF,TRBJ1-1,.,.,TRBV6-5
TGTGCCAGCAGCTGGGGGACTAGCGGGACAGTCTCCGCAGATACGCAGTATTTT,CASSWGTSGTVSADTQYF,TRBJ2-3,TRBD2,.,TRBV11-2
TGTGCCAGTAGTGTAAGTAGCGGCAATGAGCAGTTCTTC,CASSVSSGNEQFF,TRBJ2-1,.,.,TRBV19
TGTGCCAGCAGTCCACTTCAAGCGGGAGGTTCCTATTTT,CASSPLQAGGSYF,TRBJ2-3,TRBD2,.,TRBV12-3/TRBV12-4
TGTGCCAGCATCCCAGTCGGAGGGACGCGGGAGGCTTCACCCCTCCACTTT,CASIPVGGTREASPLHF,TRBJ1-6,.,.,TRBV5-8
TGTGCCAGCAGCTCCAATAGCGGGAGCTACGAGCAGTACTTC,CASSSNSGSYEQYF,TRBJ2-7,TRBD2,.,TRBV7-9
TGTGCCAGCAGCCGGGACAGGGGGAGTCAGCCCCAGCATTTT,CASSRDRGSQPQHF,TRBJ1-5,TRBD1,.,TRBV6-2/TRBV6-3
TGTGCCAGCAGCACAACAGGGGCCACCTCCTACGAGCAGTACTTC,CASSTTGATSYEQYF,TRBJ2-7,TRBD1,.,TRBV28
TGTGCCAGCAGTCCCCTGACGAGGGCGTCGGGCTTGAACACTGAAGCTTTCTTT,CASSPLTRASGLNTEAFF,TRBJ1-1,.,.,TRBV28
TGTGCCAGCAGTCTACCGATAAATGAAAAACTGTTTTTT,CASSLPINEKLFF,TRBJ1-4,.,.,TRBV28
TGTGCCAGCTCACCGGGGCAGGGTGGGGCCTATGGTGGCTACACCTTC,CASSPGQGGAYGGYTF,TRBJ1-2,.,once,TRBV18
TGCGCCAGCAGCCAATCCCGCGGGACAGGACCCACCGGGGAGCTGTTTTTT,CASSQSRGTGPTGELFF,TRBJ2-2,TRBD1,.,TRBV4-3
TGTGCCAGCAGCGTAAGACAGGGCCCTGGAGGCTACACCTTC,CASSVRQGPGGYTF,TRBJ1-2,TRBD1,.,TRBV5-4
TGTGCCAGCAGCTCTGTACGGGGATTCACCGGGGAGCTGTTTTTT,CASSSVRGFTGELFF,TRBJ2-2,.,.,TRBV5-6
TGTGCCAGCAGCTTGACCTCGGGTTACGAGCAGTACTTC,CASSLTSGYEQYF,TRBJ2-7,.,.,TRBV28
TGTGCCAGCAGTAACAGGGGTAGCTATGGCTACACCTTC,CASSNRGSYGYTF,TRBJ1-2,TRBD1,.,TRBV7-3
TGTGCCAGCTCACCAACGGCAGGCTATGGCTACGAGCAGTACTTC,CASSPTAGYGYEQYF,TRBJ2-7,.,.,TRBV18
TGTGCCTGGAGTGGAACAGTACAATCACCCCTCCACTTT,CAWSGTVQSPLHF,TRBJ1-6,.,.,TRBV30
TGCGCCAGCAGTTCACAGGGGGAATATGGCTACACCTTC,CASSSQGEYGYTF,TRBJ1-2,TRBD1,.,TRBV5-1
TGTGCCTGGACAGATCCCCCCTACGAGCAGTACTTC,CAWTDPPYEQYF,TRBJ2-7,.,.,TRBV30
TGTGCCAGCAGTTTGGGACTAGCGGGAGACAATGAGCAGTTCTTC,CASSLGLAGDNEQFF,TRBJ2-1,TRBD2,.,TRBV2